The 32 T cell receptor beta chains presented below share a single source sample, sequenced in a study of metastatic and nonmetastatic thyroid tumors. Thyroid surgery was performed in patients who had received no treatment beforehand. MiXCR re-clonotyped the PCR reads for TCRdb. The data contain approximately 38,000 clones, 25% to 30% of them singletons. The sequenced material came from blood. Every receptor here comes from a female donor with papillary thyroid cancer or a benign thyroid nodule (not recorded which). Some clones in this sample may be carry-over from other donors' samples.

This clone was detected many times. This chain joins TRBV10-2 and TRBJ2-2; the match to TRBD2 covers 8 bases. CDR1 WSHSY and CDR2 SAAADI come from the germline V gene. The V and J ends lost 8 bases and 3 bases, in that order; junction bases with no gene match: 5. The CDR3 extends over 14 amino acids. This CDR3 is CASGAGVYTGELFF. In nucleotides, the CDR3 is TGCGCCAGCGGAGCGGGAGTGTACACCGGGGAGCTGTTTTTT.

Note on this clone: Germline is not matched at one junction end, which may reflect a read error. This chain joins TRBV4-2 and TRBJ2-1; maybe TRBD2 (5 bases). The CDR3 sequence is 17 residues long. CDR1 is LGHNA and CDR2 is YNFKEQ in the germline V gene. The DNA of the CDR3 is TGTGCCAGCAGCCAAGTTCTATTCGGGATCGTCACCAATGAGCTGTTCTTC. Encoded protein: CASSQVLFGIVTNELFF.

This chain uses TRBV11-2 with TRBJ2-7, with a tentative D call TRBD2 (5 bases). Trimming cost V 0 bases and J 7 bases, with 19 bases left between them. The CDR3 extends over 16 amino acids. CDR1 is SGHAT and CDR2 is FQNNGV in the germline V gene. DNA for the CDR3: TGTGCCAGCAGCTTAGATCGGCTAGCTCTTAGAAAAGAGCAGTACTTC. This gives the protein CASSLDRLALRKEQYF.

This clone has a count of ten or more. The chain recombines TRBV10-3 with TRBJ1-1; tentative D call: TRBD1 (5 bases). Germline CDR1 reads ENHRY; CDR2 reads SYGVKD. V dropped 6 bases and J dropped 1 base, with 9 bases sitting between them. This CDR3 has 13 amino acids. CDR3 sequence reads: CAIRPDRNTEAFF. The CDR3 region has the DNA TGTGCCATCAGGCCCGACAGGAACACTGAAGCTTTCTTT.

This clone was observed many times. The J gene is TRBJ1-2, the V gene TRBV11-2; D is perhaps TRBD1 (5 bases). V was clipped by 5 bases and J by 10 bases, with 20 bases between them. The CDR3 has 14 residues. CDR1 and CDR2 (germline): SGHAT, FQNNGV. CDR3 DNA sequence: TGTGCCAGCAGCCTAGGAGGGGCAGCCGGGGACTACACCTTC. This codes for CASSLGGAAGDYTF.

This clone was seen more than once but under ten times. The rearrangement links TRBV6-1 to TRBJ1-2; D might be TRBD1 (5 bases). The CDR3 loop spans 14 amino acids. Germline V lookup: CDR1 MNHNS, CDR2 SASEGT. V lost 2 bases and J lost 7, with 14 bases in between. CDR3 loop: CASSEHSGTGGYTF. CDR3 in DNA: TGTGCCAGCAGTGAACATTCAGGGACCGGTGGCTACACCTTC.

This chain connects TRBV6-2 or TRBV6-3 to TRBJ2-5, with D possibly TRBD2 on 6 matching bases. The CDR3 loop spans 13 amino acids. V was shortened by 4 bases and J by 3 bases, with 9 bases between the two germline ends. Germline V lookup: CDR1 MNHEY, CDR2 SVGEGT. CDR3 residues: CASSSSEEETQYF. In nucleotides, the CDR3 is TGTGCCAGCAGTTCTAGCGAGGAAGAGACCCAGTACTTC.

This clone was seen more than once but under ten times. CDR3 DNA sequence: TGTGCCGCCTCAACACCGGGACTAGAAGAGACCCAGTACTTC. Its protein is CAASTPGLEETQYF. This chain links TRBV24-1 with TRBJ2-5; TRBD2 agrees at 8 bases. The trim removed 12 bases at V and 3 bases at J, leaving 11 bases unmatched. The CDR3 spans 14 residues. Germline CDR1 is KGHDR and CDR2 is SFDVKD.

In this sample, this clone turned up many times. Other DNA sequences within the sample encode an identical CDR3. The chain links TRBV28 to TRBJ2-5, with D possibly TRBD1 on 5 matching bases. The CDR3 runs to 16 residues. V lost 7 bases to trimming and J lost 1 base, with 19 bases between them. CDR1 is MDHEN and CDR2 is SYDVKM in the germline V gene. CDR3 in amino acids: CASTSPLGPPQETQYF. DNA of the CDR3: TGTGCCAGCACCTCTCCACTGGGGCCCCCCCAAGAGACCCAGTACTTC.

This clone was recorded a few times. The rearrangement links TRBV12-3 or TRBV12-4 to TRBJ1-5; the match to TRBD1 covers 7 bases. The CDR3 is made up of 16 amino acids. Trimming at V came to 9 bases and at J to 5 bases, leaving 16 bases not matched to a gene. DNA of the CDR3: TGTGCCAGTAACCCCCTCCCAGACAGGGTATATCAGCCCCAGCATTTT. Translation: CASNPLPDRVYQPQHF.

The V and J genes are TRBV18 and TRBJ2-7, with 11 positions matching TRBD1. V lost 0 bases and J lost 4; bases outside the gene matches: 2. The CDR3 is made up of 15 amino acids. CDR1 and CDR2 from the germline V gene are KGHSH and LQKENI. The CDR3 coding sequence is TGTGCCAGCTCACCACCGGGACAGGGGGGGTACGAGCAGTACTTC. It translates to CASSPPGQGGYEQYF. Filled out from reference TRBV18 and TRBJ2-7, the complete variable domain reads NAGVMQNPRHLVRRRGQEARLRCSPMKGHSHVYWYRQLPEEGLKFMVYLQKENIIDESGMPKERFSAEFPKEGPSILRIQQVVRGDSAAYFCASSPPGQGGYEQYFGPGTRLTVT.

Relative to its sample, this clone is medium-sized. The V call is TRBV6-1, the J call TRBJ1-1; no clear D gene. V lost 3 bases to trimming and J lost 4 bases, with 15 bases between them. The germline gives CDR1 MNHNS, CDR2 SASEGT. The CDR3 runs to 15 residues. The CDR3 here is CASSDGQLKGTEAFF. The CDR3 DNA sequence: TGTGCCAGCAGTGACGGTCAGCTTAAGGGCACTGAAGCTTTCTTT.

This clone was picked up many times. The chain couples TRBV12-3 or TRBV12-4 to TRBJ2-1; D is perhaps TRBD2 (6 bases). The CDR3 loop spans 15 amino acids. Trimming took off 2 bases at V and 7 bases at J, with 15 bases between the two ends. The chain's CDR3 is CASSLSGRSSNEQFF. The CDR3 nucleotides read TGTGCCAGCAGTTTATCGGGGAGGAGCTCGAATGAGCAGTTCTTC.

The J gene is TRBJ2-2, the V gene TRBV6-1; 11 bases align to TRBD1. The CDR3 covers 13 residues. V was clipped by 8 bases and J by 4 bases; unmatched bases: 0. The V gene's germline CDR1 is MNHNS and CDR2 SASEGT. Written as DNA, the CDR3 is TGTGCCAGCGGGACAGGGGGCACCGGGGAGCTGTTTTTT. This gives the protein CASGTGGTGELFF.

This clone is medium-sized (0.01 to 0.1%) within its sample. The genes are TRBV6-1 and TRBJ1-3; the D is unclear. The CDR3 is 15 residues long. V dropped 0 bases and J dropped 0 bases, with 6 bases sitting between them. Germline values: CDR1 MNHNS, CDR2 SASEGT. The CDR3 DNA is TGTGCCAGCAGTGAAGCGCGCGACTCTGGAAACACCATATATTTT. Translation gives CASSEARDSGNTIYF.

The table lists this clone with a few counts. The genes are TRBV10-3 and TRBJ1-5, with D possibly matching TRBD1 (5 bases). This CDR3 region has 14 residues. Germline V gene data show CDR1 as ENHRY and CDR2 as SYGVKD. V lost 11 bases to trimming and J lost 6 bases, with 20 bases between them. CDR3 region: CAAGPGGGGQPQHF. For the CDR3, the DNA is TGTGCCGCCGGACCAGGTGGGGGGGGTCAGCCCCAGCATTTT.

This rearrangement joins TRBV20-1 to TRBJ2-7; 12 bases align to TRBD2. Trimming at V came to 6 bases and at J to 6 bases, leaving 18 bases not matched to a gene. The CDR3 is 17 amino acids. CDR1 is DFQATT and CDR2 is SNEGSKA in the germline V gene (reference sequence). CDR3 sequence reads: CSAPNWLTSGRRGEQYF. For the CDR3, the DNA is TGCAGTGCCCCAAACTGGTTGACTAGCGGGAGAAGGGGCGAGCAGTACTTC.

CDR3 protein: CASSLGGYNEQFF. DNA for the CDR3: TGTGCCAGCAGTTTAGGAGGGTACAATGAGCAGTTCTTC. This rearrangement joins TRBV27 to TRBJ2-1; perhaps TRBD2 as D (6 bases). The CDR3 loop spans 13 amino acids. V gave up 2 bases and J gave up 4 bases, with 6 bases separating them. Germline CDR1 reads MNHEY; CDR2 reads SMNVEV (reference sequence).

This clone was found many times. This rearrangement joins TRBV7-9 to TRBJ1-1; a weak D match, TRBD1 (5 bases). The CDR3 is 13 residues long. Between the trimmed V and J ends, which lost 5 bases and 1 base, there was a span of 8 bases. From germline, CDR1 is SEHNR and CDR2 FQNEAQ (reference sequence). As DNA, the CDR3 is TGTGCCAGCAGCATGGGGCCGAACACTGAAGCTTTCTTT. As protein: CASSMGPNTEAFF.

Concerning this clone: A much bigger clone sits one base away, suggesting this may be a read error. V gene TRBV9 combines with J gene TRBJ2-2, with TRBD2 matching over 11 bases. CDR1 is SGDLS, CDR2 YYNGEE, per germline. V lost 4 bases and J lost 4; bases outside the gene matches: 9. The CDR3 has 17 amino acids. Here the CDR3 reads CASSTPVLAGVTGELFF. The DNA for the CDR3 is TGTGCCAGCAGCACACCGGTACTAGCGGGAGTCACCGGGGAGCTGTTTTTT.

In regard to this clone: This may be a read error: a much more frequent sequence differs by one nucleotide. The gene calls are TRBV5-4 and TRBJ2-3; a possible D gene is TRBD1 (5 bases). Germline V gene lookup returns CDR1 SGHNT and CDR2 YYREEE (reference sequence). This CDR3 comprises 13 residues. CDR3 DNA: TGTGCCAGCATCTTGAAAGGGGCAGATACGCAGTATTTT. It specifies CASILKGADTQYF.

This clone was observed a few times. The V call is TRBV5-4, the J call TRBJ2-1, with 7 bases aligning to TRBD1. With V trimmed by 3 bases and J by 1 base, 1 base remained unmatched. Germline V lookup: CDR1 SGHNT, CDR2 YYREEE (reference sequence). This CDR3 comprises 14 residues. This chain's CDR3 is CASSWDRSYNEQFF. CDR3 bases: TGTGCCAGCAGCTGGGACAGATCCTACAATGAGCAGTTCTTC.

This clone was picked up many times. The chain employs TRBV11-2 and TRBJ2-1; TRBD1 or TRBD2 may be the D gene (5 bases each). This CDR3 region has 15 residues. V lost 3 bases and J 10 bases, leaving 19 bases between the germline ends. Per germline, CDR1 SGHAT and CDR2 FQNNGV. CDR3 nucleotide sequence: TGTGCCAGCAGCTTGGAGTGGGGGATTACATCAGAGCAGTTCTTC. Translation: CASSLEWGITSEQFF. Drawing the rest from reference TRBV11-2 and TRBJ2-1, the complete variable domain is EAGVAQSPRYKIIEKRQSVAFWCNPISGHATLYWYQQILGQGPKLLIQFQNNGVVDDSQLPKDRFSAERLKGVDSTLKIQPAKLEDSAVYLCASSLEWGITSEQFFGPGTRLTVL.

This clone was detected only a few times. A junction boundary mismatches the germline segment, possibly from a read error. The chain recombines TRBV5-1 with TRBJ1-5; no firm D call. The CDR3 contains 15 residues. Germline V lookup: CDR1 SGHRS, CDR2 YFSETQ. CDR3 sequence reads: CASSFGTNSKQPQHF. Written as DNA, the CDR3 is TGCGCCAGCAGTTTTGGTACAAATAGCAAGCAGCCCCAGCATTTT.

Points on this clone: This sequence may be a read error, since a much larger clone differs from it by one base. The chain recombines TRBV4-2 with TRBJ2-2; unclear D gene. The CDR3 sequence is 13 residues long. Germline V gene sequence: CDR1 LGHNA, CDR2 YNFKEQ. The CDR3 spells CASGQLSPGQLFF. Here the CDR3 DNA reads TGTGCCAGCGGCCAGTTAAGCCCCGGGCAGCTGTTTTTT.

The CDR3 protein is CAWSQRGVSGGELFF. CDR3 sequence (DNA): TGTGCCTGGAGTCAGAGAGGGGTTTCTGGCGGGGAGCTGTTTTTT. This sequence joins TRBV30 and TRBJ2-2; either TRBD1 or TRBD2 may fit D (5 bases each). Germline lookup yields CDR1 GTSNPN and CDR2 SVGIG (reference sequence). The V end was cut by 2 bases, the J end by 7 bases, with 17 bases between. This CDR3 is built from 15 residues.

The chain carries TRBV9 and TRBJ2-2; D may be TRBD2 (5 bases). The V gene lost 0 bases and the J gene lost 0 bases, with 9 bases spanning the gap. Germline CDR1 SGDLS, CDR2 YYNGEE. The CDR3 is 16 amino acids. The CDR3 nucleotides read TGTGCCAGCAGCGTAGTAGCGAACCCGAACACCGGGGAGCTGTTTTTT. It specifies CASSVVANPNTGELFF.

The rearrangement links TRBV6-1 to TRBJ1-5; D ambiguous. Trimming cost V 2 bases and J 9 bases, with 2 bases left between them. Per germline, CDR1 MNHNS and CDR2 SASEGT. The CDR3 length is 10 residues. In DNA form, the CDR3 reads TGTGCCAGCAGTGAACTGCCCCAGCATTTT. This sequence encodes CASSELPQHF.

This clone is medium-sized within its sample. The V call is TRBV6-1, the J call TRBJ2-7, with D possibly matching TRBD2 (5 bases). The CDR3 sequence is 14 residues long. V lost 2 bases and J lost 3, with 11 bases in between. Per the germline V gene, CDR1 is MNHNS and CDR2 is SASEGT. CDR3 protein: CASSELIGSYEQYF. For the CDR3, the DNA is TGTGCCAGCAGTGAACTAATAGGGAGCTACGAGCAGTACTTC.

Many counts were recorded for this clone. A junction end diverges from the germline sequence, so it may reflect a read error. The identical CDR3 is also encoded by other nucleotide sequences in the sample. The J gene is TRBJ2-1, the V gene TRBV20-1; weak D call: TRBD1 (6 bases). The CDR3 covers 14 residues. Germline lookup yields CDR1 DFQATT and CDR2 SNEGSKA (reference sequence). The CDR3 loop reads CSATQGELYNEQFF. DNA of the CDR3: TGCAGTGCTACACAGGGAGAACTTTACAATGAGCAATTCTTC.

This clone was recorded at least ten times. The V call is TRBV10-3, the J call TRBJ2-7; unclear D gene. Trimming took off 2 bases at V and 7 bases at J, with 12 bases between the two ends. The CDR3 consists of 13 residues. The germline V gene encodes CDR1 ENHRY and CDR2 SYGVKD. CDR3 sequence: CAISEPVLDEQYF. The CDR3 coding sequence is TGTGCCATCAGTGAGCCCGTTTTAGATGAGCAGTACTTC.

Of note for this clone: A much larger clone is a single base away; this may be a read error. The rearrangement joins TRBV13 to TRBJ2-3, with TRBD2 identical over 13 bases. CDR3 size: 18 residues. CDR1 and CDR2 (germline): PRHDT, FYEKMQ (reference sequence). Germline trimming cut 3 bases from V and 2 bases from J; bases unmatched to any gene: 8. The CDR3 DNA sequence: TGTGCCAGCAGCTTTACTAGCGGGGGGGCTCTCGACACAGATACGCAGTATTTT. Amino acids: CASSFTSGGALDTDTQYF.